This section outlines one T cell receptor (beta chain) sequence together with its context. Its recognized antigen is unknown. Base qualities are not at hand, and no much larger clone is one base apart. This sample stems from a study of cytomegalovirus exposure and HLA in healthy donors (dated by TCRdb to 2017 to 2019). Broadly, across the study: An earlier analysis of approximately 600 of the donors reported 250 to 300 Gb of sequence data and 100 million to 130 million unique TCR beta sequences from about 180 million T cells. Approximately 310 gigabases of sequencing data and around 85 million unique TCR sequences made up an early release that covered several hundred HLA-typed donors. The genetic ancestry cluster associated with self-reported Caucasian donors included 81% of the roughly 380 genotyped donors. The study aimed to test whether cataloging public T cell receptors could reveal signatures of past pathogen exposure. Using immunosequencing, the study profiled T cell repertoires from fewer than 850 subjects and related those repertoires to cytomegalovirus serostatus. A separate validation cohort of more than 100 different subjects was used in addition to the roughly 700-subject first cohort. To predict cytomegalovirus infection status, the study brought together high-throughput TCR immunosequencing, statistical association of individual TCRs with disease status, and machine learning. In a later analysis, previously published TCR beta repertoires from 670 or so donors were re-analyzed and high-resolution HLA genotyping was added so that TCR occurrence patterns could be studied. The later analysis used no new phenotypic data to find candidate immune exposures, relying instead on TCR beta sequences and their occurrence across donors. In an earlier analysis of more than 550 of the donors, high-throughput TCR beta sequencing was used to judge whether each TCR beta V gene segment behaved as functional or pseudogenic. Donor age, sex, ethnicity and CMV serostatus were compiled together with the repertoire data. A later genetic analysis took genome-wide SNP genotypes for about 65% of the 666 donors and used that subset as a discovery cohort. Every repertoire in the discovery cohort had been generated on one and the same sequencing platform. Both class I and class II loci were covered by HLA typing, at four-digit resolution. The number of typed donors differed by locus: about 629-630 for A, B, C, DRB1 and DQB1; approximately 540 for DQA1; 606 for DPA1; and approximately 450 for DPB1. Several DR-DQ haplotypes were treated as single units for association and clustering because of strong linkage in the cohort. Among around 400 genotyped donors of the cohort, an average of approximately 200,000 unique TCR beta nucleotide sequences was sequenced per donor, of which roughly 17% were non-productive.

The method was the immunoSEQ multiplex PCR assay. The multiplex PCR relied on a mix of 60 forward primers for TCR Vbeta segments and 13 reverse primers for TCR Jbeta segments. Amplification of the CDR3 region of rearranged TCR beta genes was performed with a multiplex PCR assay on genomic DNA. Amplified TCR beta libraries were sequenced as 87-base-pair reads on the Illumina HiSeq System. Processing in the source paper ran as follows. In a later analysis, 80 million or so unique TCR beta chains were counted across the 500 to 850 repertoires, and about 9.9 million of these chains were shared by at least two donors. Raw reads were error-corrected and collapsed into unique sequences with a nearest-neighbor algorithm that merged closely related sequences to remove PCR and sequencing errors. Alignment of CDR3 sequences to IMGT reference sequences was used to assign V, D and J gene segments. For a sequence to be retained, a match of at least six nucleotides was required to both a V gene segment and a J gene segment. A rearrangement counted as productive if the CDR3 had no stop codons and remained in frame with V and J, and every other rearrangement counted as non-productive. Following IMGT convention, CDR3 was defined as the stretch from the second conserved V-encoded cysteine to the conserved J-encoded phenylalanine. In an earlier analysis of around 640 of the donors, sequences lacking an unambiguous match to a single V gene segment were excluded. An earlier analysis of about 590 of the donors classified V segments as functional when productive rearrangements were above 56.7% and as segregating when the standard deviation between donors was above 5%. To diagnose cytomegalovirus status from the catalog of TCR beta chain sequences, a statistical classification framework was built. V and J gene assignment, in a later analysis, came from comparing TCR nucleotide sequences with IMGT/GENE-DB human TR gene sequences. In a later analysis, CDR3 sequences and most-parsimonious VDJ recombination scenarios were assigned using the TCRdist pipeline. In a later analysis, each TCR beta chain was defined by its CDR3 amino acid sequence together with its V-gene family, and reads lacking a unique V-gene family were excluded. To address suspected cross-contamination and a sequencing artifact, a later analysis removed around 600 highly shared, low-generation-probability nucleotide sequences. In a later analysis, a clonal expansion index for each public chain was calculated from normalized within-repertoire ranks of inferred template counts. In a later analysis, generation probabilities were computed using a VDJ recombination model fitted to out-of-frame rearrangements, and the results were checked against IGoR. In a later analysis, hypergeometric tests were used to score TCR-TCR, TCR-HLA and TCR-CMV co-occurrence, with a repertoire-size bias correction applied to TCR pairs. A later analysis estimated false discovery rates by permuting HLA or CMV assignments 20 times. In a later analysis, co-occurring TCRs were grouped using DBSCAN, and TCRdist sequence similarity was added for clustering within HLA-allele-positive subsets. Repertoires with fewer than 30,000 or more than 120,000 public chains, plus five repertoires with anomalous nucleotide sharing, were excluded from co-occurrence clustering. TCRdb re-hosts the immuneACCESS table, in-frame sequences only. Its copies lack some clones; in the studies checked, an unresolved V gene accounts for under half of them, and the cause for the rest is not known. V and J calls and clone size come straight from that table; D and trimming were deduced from the DNA. Present in this sample are 100,000 to 150,000 clones, approximately 69% of which were seen just once. The ten largest clones represent 3% to 4.5% of the sample.

The germline V gene sets CDR1 to SGHTA and CDR2 to FQGNSA. The CDR3 runs 13 amino acids, cysteine and phenylalanine included. Only CDR3 DNA is held: 39 bases, read in frame from base 1. V was cut back by 5 bases and J by 8 bases, leaving a gap of 12 bases between them. The cohort was made up of about 670 healthy bone marrow donors. All cohort members were sampled while nominally healthy, although unrecorded immune exposures were likely present. The donor was CMV seropositive and was included in the group of 250 to 300 seropositive cohort members. Every donor gave a peripheral blood sample, and the peripheral blood mononuclear cells from that sample were used for TCR beta sequencing. Genomic DNA extraction from the blood cell samples was performed with the Qiagen DNeasy Blood Extraction Kit. Results and caveats for the whole study, not just this receptor: The study gave a list of over 150 TCR beta chains associated with cytomegalovirus. According to a later analysis, most CMV-associated TCR beta chains appeared to be HLA-restricted, and the HLA associations seemed to be driven largely by CMV exposure. In an earlier analysis of fewer than 700 of the donors, most TCR beta V segments appeared in productive rearrangements about 87% or about 30% of the time, broadly matching IMGT annotations. A later analysis found that HLA-associated TCR beta chains were more clonally expanded and had lower generation probabilities than equally common non-associated chains. This cohort had only TCR beta chains sequenced, and the lack of alpha or paired-chain data limited which features could be detected. Correlated functional status among segregating V segments might reflect linkage disequilibrium, but an unknown experimental factor could not be ruled out. According to a later genetic analysis, donors in an Asian-associated ancestry cluster had fewer N-insertions in productive TCRs than the approximately 610-donor mean. The presence/absence analyses assumed that sequencing depth was roughly uniform across donors, and that assumption may not be true. Several of the top co-occurrence clusters appeared to be linked to parvovirus B19, influenza, CMV and Epstein-Barr virus, according to a later analysis. Because HLA typing was missing for some donors at each locus, association tests included only the typed subset. In a later analysis, the rate of TCR association differed among HLA loci, with DRB1 alleles having the most associated TCRs and HLA-C alleles having the fewest. In a later analysis, some 18,000 TCR beta sequences were associated with specific HLA alleles at a false discovery rate of 0.05. Because counts were too low, about 18 rarely observed V segments, including chromosome 9 orphons, were excluded from the earlier analysis of 587 of the donors. Immune exposure information for the cohort was limited to CMV serostatus. In vitro tests confirmed that a few of the cytomegalovirus-associated TCR beta chains recognize cytomegalovirus antigens. It was suggested by the authors that the approach could potentially be generalized to other disease states and immunological phenotypes. A further reported finding was that TCR beta sequences accurately predicted the HLA-A and HLA-B alleles for most subjects in the first cohort. Most TCR sequences were observed very rarely across donors, whereas some public TCRs were present in many individuals. A cluster of highly shared sequence variants was judged likely to be a technical artifact of the sequencing pipeline. The 87-base-pair reads could not distinguish some IMGT-functional V segments, including TRBV6-2 and TRBV6-3, so those segments were excluded. Cytomegalovirus status was reported to be diagnosed by the classifier with high specificity and sensitivity in both the original and validation cohorts. Strong co-occurrence of HLA alleles, especially DR and DQ, made assigning TCR associations to individual alleles difficult. An association between a missense DCLRE1C variant and V-gene and J-gene trimming of TCR beta chains was found in a later genetic analysis and replicated in an independent cohort.

This sequence originates from a man aged 35 to 55 in good health and CMV-seropositive. The chain uses TRBV7-2 and TRBJ2-2; too little of a D gene remains to name it. Specimen: PBMCs. The CDR3 reads CASSPLPYGELFF. The nucleotide sequence reads TGTGCCAGCAGCCCGCTACCTTATGGGGAGCTGTTTTTT.